This TCR beta chain comes out of a study of OX40 agonist ivuxolimab in advanced cancers. The study, taken as a whole, reports: On average, a greater number of expanded clones characterised CD8+ T cells relative to CD4+. Some patients who did not respond also had low normalized T-cell clonal expansion. No antigen was identified for the clonally expanded peripheral T cells.

Prior autoimmune disease or systemic immunosuppression barred patients. Note on this clone: What it binds is unknown.

The CDR3 sequence is 14 residues long. V shed 10 bases and J 6 bases; nucleotides not matched to a gene: 13. CDR1 is SGHRS, CDR2 YFSETQ, per germline. Some clones are missing from TCRdb's copy, which holds only in-frame ones; the method was immunoSEQ multiplex PCR. The sample lists 45,000 to 65,000 clones; 88% were seen once. This TCR was sampled from an adult with an advanced solid tumor such as melanoma, head and neck, liver or kidney cancer. The chain is built from TRBV5-1 and TRBJ2-1, with 7 positions matching TRBD2. Here the sequenced sample was CD4+ or CD8+ T cells sorted from blood, taken in a trial of the OX40 agonist ivuxolimab. The chain's CDR3 is CAVGGGSSGNEQFF. Here the CDR3 DNA reads TGCGCCGTTGGAGGAGGCTCTAGCGGCAATGAGCAGTTCTTC. The whole variable domain, filled in from reference TRBV5-1 and TRBJ2-1, reads KAGVTQTPRYLIKTRGQQVTLSCSPISGHRSVSWYQQTPGQGLQFLFEYFSETQRNKGNFPGRFSGRQFSNSRSEMNVSTLELGDSALYLCAVGGGSSGNEQFFGPGTRLTVL.